The 10 T cell receptor beta chains given below trace back to one sample, sequenced in a study of regulatory T cells in long-lasting Graves disease listed by TCRdb under 2021. Per the publication, the time point label means: persistent/refractory GD, antithyroid drugs over 5 years with positive TRAb. For both TCR sequencing and RNA sequencing, RNA was extracted from PBMCs using TRIzol. The library was generated by multiplex PCR. For sequencing, an Illumina HiSeq 4000 was employed. CDR3 regions were amplified by Arm-PCR with iRepertoire HTBI primers to construct TCR beta libraries. Using fastp trimming at Q25 and MiXCR clonotype assembly, TCRdb reanalyzed the public sequencing data and kept in-frame beta chains. For every CDR3 protein sequence, its rows merge into one entry that carries the most common genes and DNA. A total of 350,000 to 500,000 distinct CDR3 sequences appear in this sample, over 20% of them only once. The top ten clonotypes cover more than 13% of the sample.

The sequenced sample was peripheral blood mononuclear cells (PBMCs), obtained when the disease was refractory, from a patient treated with antithyroid drugs. Every receptor here comes from a female donor with Graves disease.

This clonotype has at least ten counts. J is TRBJ2-5 and V is TRBV20-1; TRBD2 matches at 9 bases. V shed 6 bases and J 5 bases; nucleotides not matched to a gene: 25. The CDR3 loop spans 19 amino acids. Germline V gives CDR1 DFQATT, CDR2 SNEGSKA (reference sequence). The CDR3 is CSARLPGDGGRADLETQYF. The CDR3 region has the DNA TGCAGTGCCCGACTCCCCGGCGACGGCGGGAGGGCCGATCTGGAGACCCAGTACTTC.

This clonotype was counted ten times or more. V is TRBV19 and J is TRBJ2-7; no clear D. Germline values: CDR1 LNHDA, CDR2 SQIVND (reference sequence). The CDR3 totals 13 residues. Trimming took off 6 bases at V and 3 bases at J, with 12 bases between the two ends. The CDR3 loop is CASRATLSYEQYF. The CDR3 DNA sequence: TGTGCCAGTAGGGCCACACTAAGCTACGAGCAGTACTTC. The whole variable domain, remainder taken from reference TRBV19 and TRBJ2-7, is DGGITQSPKYLFRKEGQNVTLSCEQNLNHDAMYWYRQDPGQGLRLIYYSQIVNDFQKGDIAEGYSVSREKKESFPLTVTSAQKNPTAFYLCASRATLSYEQYFGPGTRLTVT.

In its sample, this clonotype was seen many times. The CDR3, as DNA: TGTGCCAGCAGTCCCCGACGGTCGGCAAACCAAGAGACCCAGTACTTC. Translated: CASSPRRSANQETQYF. J is TRBJ2-5 and V is TRBV28; no definite D call. Per germline, CDR1 MDHEN and CDR2 SYDVKM. The CDR3 covers 16 residues. V was pared by 5 bases and J by 0 bases, with 16 bases between.

This clonotype was counted only a few times. The V call is TRBV6-2 or TRBV6-3, the J call TRBJ1-4, with D hard to call. CDR1 and CDR2 from the germline V gene are MNHEY and SVGEGT. The CDR3 extends over 16 amino acids. The germline V and J ends were trimmed by 5 bases and 4 bases, with 17 bases remaining between them. The CDR3 DNA reads TGTGCCAGCAGTGGTTCGGTGGGCGCAATTAATGAAAAACTGTTTTTT. This encodes CASSGSVGAINEKLFF.

There are many counts of this clonotype. The J gene is TRBJ2-1, the V gene TRBV28; possibly TRBD1 or TRBD2 for D (5 bases each). The germline V gene encodes CDR1 MDHEN and CDR2 SYDVKM. This CDR3 spans 13 amino acids. V was shortened by 1 base and J by 9 bases, with 10 bases between the two germline ends. CDR3 amino acids: CASSLYGGGEQFF. The CDR3 nucleotides read TGTGCCAGCAGTTTATACGGTGGGGGTGAGCAGTTCTTC.

This clonotype was detected ten times or more. V is TRBV11-2 and J is TRBJ1-2; 7 bases are a match to TRBD1. Germline V gene lookup returns CDR1 SGHAT and CDR2 FQNNGV. The CDR3 covers 16 residues. V trimming: 2 bases; J trimming: 0 bases; junction bases outside the gene matches: 6. The CDR3 DNA is TGTGCCAGCAGCTTATATACAGGGGCGTCTAACTATGGCTACACCTTC. The encoded protein is CASSLYTGASNYGYTF.

The chain links TRBV10-3 to TRBJ2-2; a weak D match, TRBD1 (6 bases). Trimming left V 1 base short and J 3 bases short, with 9 bases between. Germline loops: CDR1 ENHRY, CDR2 SYGVKD. CDR3 size: 15 residues. The CDR3 sequence is CAISEWQGHTGELFF. Written as DNA, the CDR3 is TGTGCCATCAGTGAGTGGCAGGGGCACACCGGGGAGCTGTTTTTT.

There are many counts of this clonotype. The chain is built from TRBV6-5 and TRBJ2-2, with TRBD2 as a possible D gene (7 bases). The CDR3 contains 17 residues. Germline CDR1 and CDR2: MNHEY and SVGAGI. The V gene lost 4 bases and the J gene lost 3 bases, with 18 bases spanning the gap. The CDR3 loop is CASSSHAWEGDTGELFF. CDR3 in DNA: TGTGCCAGCAGTTCGCACGCATGGGAGGGGGACACCGGGGAGCTGTTTTTT.

This chain connects TRBV18 to TRBJ2-6, with D possibly being TRBD2 (6 bases). Trimming left V 4 bases short and J 0 bases short, with 10 bases between. CDR1 is KGHSH and CDR2 is LQKENI in the germline V gene. The CDR3 sequence is 16 residues long. The CDR3 here is CASSRDGSSGANVLTF. CDR3 bases: TGTGCCAGCTCACGAGACGGGAGCTCTGGGGCCAACGTCCTGACTTTC.

The rearrangement links TRBV5-1 to TRBJ2-1, with 7 positions matching TRBD2. CDR1 and CDR2 (germline): SGHRS, YFSETQ. CDR3 length: 14 residues. The ends lost 7 bases at V and 0 bases at J; junction bases unmatched: 4. The CDR3 DNA is TGCGCCAGCGGCCAGCGGGGCTCCTACAATGAGCAGTTCTTC. Amino acid sequence: CASGQRGSYNEQFF.